The rows below give T cell receptor beta chains drawn from one sample of a study of blood T cell repertoires in COVID-19. Here immunoSEQ multiplex PCR was the method, and the copy in TCRdb shows in-frame clones only, minus some. The sample records roughly 350,000 clones, 80% to 95% being singletons. Sequenced input: PBMCs or T cells enriched from blood (not recorded which). The origin of the receptors is a woman aged 25 to 39 who had recovered from COVID-19. The CDR3 runs from the conserved cysteine through the conserved F or W. The D gene is left open where the match is weak. Some rows have no size entry. The others give once, few or many, or a class for an expanded clone.

size	J	D	V	DNA	CDR3
-	TRBJ2-5	TRBD2	TRBV27	TGTGCCAGCGGTCTAGCGGTACAAGAGACCCAGTACTTC	CASGLAVQETQYF
-	TRBJ2-1	-	TRBV19	TGTGCCAGTAGTATCCAGGGCCTCTACGGTGAGCAGTTCTTC	CASSIQGLYGEQFF
-	TRBJ2-5	TRBD1	TRBV15	TGTGCCACCAGCAGACCAACAGGGGGGACCCAGTACTTC	CATSRPTGGTQYF
once	TRBJ2-5	TRBD1	TRBV11-3	TGTGCCAGCAGCTTAAGACCGGGGACAGCCAAAGAGACCCAGTACTTC	CASSLRPGTAKETQYF
-	TRBJ2-2	-	TRBV28	TGTGCCAGCAGTTTGGGGGGAACGAACACCGGGGAGCTGTTTTTT	CASSLGGTNTGELFF
-	TRBJ2-1	TRBD2	TRBV29-1	TGCAGCGTTGAGCTACTAGCGAATCGCTTATCCGATGAGCAGTTCTTC	CSVELLANRLSDEQFF
once	TRBJ2-1	-	TRBV10-3	TGTGCCATCAGTGAGAGAGGCGGCGGAAGCTCCTACAATGAGCAGTTCTTC	CAISERGGGSSYNEQFF
-	TRBJ1-6	-	TRBV5-1	TGCGCCAGCAGCTTGGTCACCTCCGGGAATTCACCCCTCCACTTT	CASSLVTSGNSPLHF
-	TRBJ2-7	TRBD1	TRBV5-8	TGTGCCAGCAGCATACAGGGGTCCACTGGCGAGCAGTACTTC	CASSIQGSTGEQYF
-	TRBJ2-7	-	TRBV6-5	TGTGCCAGCAGATTGCTTGTTGCGCCAGGGGAGCAGTACTTC	CASRLLVAPGEQYF
-	TRBJ2-1	TRBD1	TRBV24-1	TGTGCCACCAGTGATGGGACAGGTTACAATGAGCAGTTCTTC	CATSDGTGYNEQFF
-	TRBJ2-5	-	TRBV10-2	TGCGCCAGCCGGAACACTGGGGGAGGCGAGACCCAGTACTTC	CASRNTGGGETQYF
-	TRBJ1-2	TRBD1	TRBV6-6	TGTGCCAGCAGTAAGGGACAGTCTAACTATGGCTACACCTTC	CASSKGQSNYGYTF
-	TRBJ1-4	-	TRBV5-1	TGCGCCAGCAGCCCCCAGGGGGAAAAACTGTTTTTT	CASSPQGEKLFF
-	TRBJ1-2	TRBD1	TRBV28	TGTGCCAGCAGCCAAGGGGGCCCCAGGGGAGGCTACACCTTC	CASSQGGPRGGYTF
-	TRBJ1-2	-	TRBV18	TGTGCCAGCTCACCAAGGACAGCCCTATCCACGCCCTATGGCTACACCTTC	CASSPRTALSTPYGYTF
-	TRBJ1-1	TRBD1	TRBV3-1/TRBV3-2	TGTGCCAGCAGCCAAGAGGGACAGCCGAACACTGAAGCTTTCTTT	CASSQEGQPNTEAFF
-	TRBJ2-2	TRBD1	TRBV7-6	TGTGCCAGCAGCCCGCCCGGACAGGGGAGAACCGGGGAGCTGTTTTTT	CASSPPGQGRTGELFF
-	TRBJ1-1	-	TRBV13	TGTGCCAGCAGCGAGGGACAGAACACTGAAGCTTTCTTT	CASSEGQNTEAFF
-	TRBJ2-7	TRBD1	TRBV28	TGTGCCAGCAGTTTCCTGGGACAGCCAAACGAGCAGTACTTC	CASSFLGQPNEQYF
-	TRBJ2-2	TRBD2	TRBV5-1	TGCGCCAGCAGCCAAAGCCTAGCGGGGGCTAACACCGGGGAGCTGTTTTTT	CASSQSLAGANTGELFF
-	TRBJ2-2	-	TRBV29-1	TGCAGCGTGGCCGACAGGACCGGGGAGCTGTTTTTT	CSVADRTGELFF
once	TRBJ2-7	TRBD2	TRBV10-3	TGTGCCATCGGGGGGGTGAGTAGAGAGGACGAGCAGTACTTC	CAIGGVSREDEQYF
-	TRBJ1-2	TRBD1	TRBV9	TGTGCCAGCAGCCTTACCACAGGGGTGGCCTATGGCTACACCTTC	CASSLTTGVAYGYTF
-	TRBJ2-2	TRBD2	TRBV5-4	TGTGCCAGCAGCCCTAGACTAGCGGGGGACACCGGGGAGCTGTTTTTT	CASSPRLAGDTGELFF
-	TRBJ1-5	-	TRBV28	TGTGCCAGCAGTTGGGCAGGGGGCAATCAGCCCCAGCATTTT	CASSWAGGNQPQHF
once	TRBJ1-2	-	TRBV7-9	TGTGCCAGCGGATCAGCAGGGGTCTATGGCTACACCTTC	CASGSAGVYGYTF
-	TRBJ2-3	TRBD2	TRBV20-1	TGCAGTGCTAGTGGCCGCGGGGGGATAGGATCAGATACGCAGTATTTT	CSASGRGGIGSDTQYF
few	TRBJ2-2	TRBD2	TRBV7-6	TGTGCCAGCAGCTTACCCCGAGCGGGGGCGAACACCGGGGAGCTGTTTTTT	CASSLPRAGANTGELFF
-	TRBJ2-2	TRBD2	TRBV2	TGTGCCAGCCGAGCGGGGGGTGCCCCCGGGGAGCTGTTTTTT	CASRAGGAPGELFF
-	TRBJ2-7	TRBD2	TRBV5-4	TGTGCCAGCGGACTAGCGGGAGTCTCAAACTACGAGCAGTACTTC	CASGLAGVSNYEQYF
-	TRBJ1-2	-	TRBV28	TGTGCCAGCAGCTCCGGGGGTGAGGTTGGCTACACCTTC	CASSSGGEVGYTF
-	TRBJ2-7	TRBD1	TRBV18	TGTGCCAGCTCACCACTGGGGACAGAGGCTGGGCACGAGCAGTACTTC	CASSPLGTEAGHEQYF
-	TRBJ2-1	-	TRBV10-3	TGTGCCATCAGCTCTAGCGTTCGAACTGTCGATGAGCAGTTCTTC	CAISSSVRTVDEQFF
-	TRBJ2-7	-	TRBV4-1	TGCGCCAGCAGCCAAGATCGTGGGCAGGGATTCGAGCAGTACTTC	CASSQDRGQGFEQYF
-	TRBJ1-6	-	TRBV27	TGTGCCAGCAGTTTATCCCAGATTATCTATAATTCACCCCTCCACTTT	CASSLSQIIYNSPLHF
-	TRBJ1-1	-	TRBV7-8	TGTGCCAGCAGCTTAGAAAGGGGCAGGGCCTTGAAAGCTTTCTTT	CASSLERGRALKAFF
-	TRBJ2-2	TRBD2	TRBV7-2	TGTGCCAGCACCATAGCGGGGGCCGTCACCGGGGAGCTGTTTTTT	CASTIAGAVTGELFF
once	TRBJ2-3	TRBD2	TRBV29-1	TGCAGCCATTGGGGAGCGGGAGCAGTAGATACGCAGTATTTT	CSHWGAGAVDTQYF
-	TRBJ1-2	-	TRBV28	TGTGCCAGCAGTTTAGTCGGGATTCAACGCTACACCTTC	CASSLVGIQRYTF
-	TRBJ2-3	-	TRBV7-2	TGTGCCAGCAGCTTAGAATGGGTGGGGCCAGATACGCAGTATTTT	CASSLEWVGPDTQYF